This T cell receptor (beta chain) derives from a study of low-dose radiotherapy and immunotherapy resistance in tumors. Ipilimumab, nivolumab, aspirin, low-dose cyclophosphamide and low-dose radiotherapy were administered to donors. This CDR3 has 15 residues. Details on this clonotype: Germline and junction disagree at one end, which may indicate a read error.

TRAV- and TRBV-specific primers primed first-strand cDNA, covering alpha and beta chains. With a V-primer adapter and a constant-region primer, TCRs were amplified for about 19 PCR cycles. TCRdb fed the reads into MiXCR, producing one record per CDR3 protein. This table has roughly 8,700 distinct CDR3 sequences, approximately 69% appearing once. The TCR was taken from a human donor with advanced metastatic prostate, ovarian, gallbladder or colorectal cancer (not recorded which). This table probably holds off-target reads from a library built for another chain. The chain links TRBV5-3 to TRBJ2-7, with D perhaps matching TRBD2 (6 bases). TRBV5-3 is assigned to the ORF class and has an uncertain function. CDR3 loop: CASSLSAGGSYEQYF. CDR3 nucleotide sequence: TGTGCCAGCAGCTTGTCAGCCGGGGGTTCCTACGAGCAGTACTTC.